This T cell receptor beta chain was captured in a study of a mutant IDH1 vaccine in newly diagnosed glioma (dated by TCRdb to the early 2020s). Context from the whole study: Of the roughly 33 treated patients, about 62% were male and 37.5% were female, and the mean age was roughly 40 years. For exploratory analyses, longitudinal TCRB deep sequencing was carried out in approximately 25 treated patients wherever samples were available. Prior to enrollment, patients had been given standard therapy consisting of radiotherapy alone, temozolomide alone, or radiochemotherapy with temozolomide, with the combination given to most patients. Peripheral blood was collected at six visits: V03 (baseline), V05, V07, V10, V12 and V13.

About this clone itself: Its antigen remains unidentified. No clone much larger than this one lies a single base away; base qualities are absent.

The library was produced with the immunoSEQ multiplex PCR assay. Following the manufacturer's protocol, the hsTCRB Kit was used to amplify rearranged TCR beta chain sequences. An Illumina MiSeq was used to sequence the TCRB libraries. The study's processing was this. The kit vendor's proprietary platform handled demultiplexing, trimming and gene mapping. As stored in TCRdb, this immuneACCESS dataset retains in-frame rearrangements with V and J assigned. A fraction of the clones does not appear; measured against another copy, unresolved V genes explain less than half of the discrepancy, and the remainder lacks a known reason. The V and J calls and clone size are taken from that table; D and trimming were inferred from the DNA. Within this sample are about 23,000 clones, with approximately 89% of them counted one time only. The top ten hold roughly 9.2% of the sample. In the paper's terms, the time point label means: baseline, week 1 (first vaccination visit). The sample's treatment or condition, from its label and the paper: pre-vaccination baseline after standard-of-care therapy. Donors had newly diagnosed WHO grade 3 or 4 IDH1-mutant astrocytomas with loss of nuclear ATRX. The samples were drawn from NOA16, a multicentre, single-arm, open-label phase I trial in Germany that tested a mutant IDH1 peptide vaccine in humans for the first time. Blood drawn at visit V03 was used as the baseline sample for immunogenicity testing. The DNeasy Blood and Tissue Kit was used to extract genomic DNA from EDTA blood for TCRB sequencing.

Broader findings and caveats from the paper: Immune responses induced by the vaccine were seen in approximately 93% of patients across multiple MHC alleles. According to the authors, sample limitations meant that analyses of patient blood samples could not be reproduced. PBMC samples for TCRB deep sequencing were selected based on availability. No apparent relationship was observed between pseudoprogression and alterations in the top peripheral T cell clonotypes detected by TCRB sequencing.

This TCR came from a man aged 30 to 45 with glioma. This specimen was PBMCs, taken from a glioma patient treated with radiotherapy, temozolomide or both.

CDR3 reads: CATSRAGTRDYEQYF. The nucleotide sequence reads as follows: TGTGCCACCAGCAGAGCCGGGACTAGGGACTACGAGCAGTACTTC. The chain is assembled from TRBV15 and TRBJ2-7; 8 central nucleotides agree with TRBD2. From V the trimming removes 1 base and from J it removes 3 bases, while the gene matches leave 5 bases of the junction unaccounted for. The CDR1 and CDR2 encoded by the germline V gene (reference sequence) are LNHNV and YYDKDF. Inclusive of the bounding cysteine and phenylalanine, the CDR3 is 15 residues long. The DNA shown is the 45-base CDR3, in frame from base 1.